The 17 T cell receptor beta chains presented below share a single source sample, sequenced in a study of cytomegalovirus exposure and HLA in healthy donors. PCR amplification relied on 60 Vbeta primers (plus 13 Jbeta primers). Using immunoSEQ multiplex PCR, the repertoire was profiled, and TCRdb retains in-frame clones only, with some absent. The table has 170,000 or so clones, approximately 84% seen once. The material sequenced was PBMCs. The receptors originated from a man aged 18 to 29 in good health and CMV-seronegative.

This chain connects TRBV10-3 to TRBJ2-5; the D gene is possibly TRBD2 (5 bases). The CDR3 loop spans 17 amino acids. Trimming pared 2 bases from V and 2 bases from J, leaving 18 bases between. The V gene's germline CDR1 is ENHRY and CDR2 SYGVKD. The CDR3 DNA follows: TGTGCCATCAGTGAGCCACCCCTAGGAGCGGTTCAAGAGACCCAGTACTTC. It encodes CAISEPPLGAVQETQYF.

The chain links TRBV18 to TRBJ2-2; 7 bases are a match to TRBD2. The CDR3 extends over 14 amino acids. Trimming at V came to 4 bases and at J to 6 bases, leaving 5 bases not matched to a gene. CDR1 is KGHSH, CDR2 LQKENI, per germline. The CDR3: CASSRGLEPGELFF. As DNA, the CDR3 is TGTGCCAGCTCACGAGGACTAGAGCCCGGGGAGCTGTTTTTT.

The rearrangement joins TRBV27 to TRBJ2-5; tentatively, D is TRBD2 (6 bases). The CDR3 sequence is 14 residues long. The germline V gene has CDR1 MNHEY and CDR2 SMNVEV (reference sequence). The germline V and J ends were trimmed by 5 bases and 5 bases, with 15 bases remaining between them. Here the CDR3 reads CASSERLVGETQYF. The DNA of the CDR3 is TGTGCCAGCAGTGAAAGACTAGTCGGGGAGACCCAGTACTTC.

CDR3 coding DNA: TGTGCCAGCAGCTTGGGGGCAGGCGAGGAAAAACTGTTTTTT. Its protein product is CASSLGAGEEKLFF. The chain is built from TRBV5-5 and TRBJ1-4; D is ambiguous. This CDR3 has 14 residues. Looked up from germline, CDR1 is SGHKS and CDR2 is YYEKEE (reference sequence). Trimming stripped 0 bases from V and 8 bases from J, with 11 bases between.

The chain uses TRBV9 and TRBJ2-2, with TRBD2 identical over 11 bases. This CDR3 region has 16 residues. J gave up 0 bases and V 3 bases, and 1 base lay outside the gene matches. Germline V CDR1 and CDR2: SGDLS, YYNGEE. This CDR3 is CASSGLAGSNTGELFF. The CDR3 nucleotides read TGTGCCAGCAGCGGACTAGCGGGGTCGAACACCGGGGAGCTGTTTTTT.

The chain's CDR3 is CAISEYRGGPYEQYF. CDR3 sequence (DNA): TGTGCCATCAGTGAGTACCGCGGGGGCCCCTACGAGCAGTACTTC. The rearrangement joins TRBV10-3 to TRBJ2-7; possible D gene TRBD2, 7 bases. The germline V gene has CDR1 ENHRY and CDR2 SYGVKD. Trimming took off 1 base at V and 2 bases at J, with 12 bases between the two ends. CDR3 length equals 15 residues.

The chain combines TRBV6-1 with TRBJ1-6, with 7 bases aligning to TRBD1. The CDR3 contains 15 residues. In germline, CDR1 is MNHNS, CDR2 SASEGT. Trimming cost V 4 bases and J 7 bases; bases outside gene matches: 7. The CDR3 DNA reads TGTGCCAGCAGTGGACCGGGACAGAAGAATTCACCCCTCCACTTT. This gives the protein CASSGPGQKNSPLHF.

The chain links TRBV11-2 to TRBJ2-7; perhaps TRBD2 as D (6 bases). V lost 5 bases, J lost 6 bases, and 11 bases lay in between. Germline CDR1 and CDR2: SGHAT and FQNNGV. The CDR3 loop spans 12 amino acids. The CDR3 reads CASSPLSGEQYF. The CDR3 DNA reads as TGTGCCAGCAGCCCCCTTAGCGGCGAGCAGTACTTC.

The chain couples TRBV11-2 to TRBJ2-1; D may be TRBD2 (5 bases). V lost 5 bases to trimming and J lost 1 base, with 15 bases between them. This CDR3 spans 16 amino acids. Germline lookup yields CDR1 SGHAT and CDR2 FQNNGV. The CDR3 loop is CASSNKLESSYNEQFF. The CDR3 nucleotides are TGTGCCAGCAGCAACAAACTAGAAAGTTCCTACAATGAGCAGTTCTTC.

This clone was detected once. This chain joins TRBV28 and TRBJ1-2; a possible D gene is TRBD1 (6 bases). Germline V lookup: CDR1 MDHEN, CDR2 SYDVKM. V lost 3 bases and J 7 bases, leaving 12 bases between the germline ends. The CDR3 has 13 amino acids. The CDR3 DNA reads TGTGCCAGCAGTTTGGGGGGGCGGCGTGGCTACACCTTC. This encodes CASSLGGRRGYTF.

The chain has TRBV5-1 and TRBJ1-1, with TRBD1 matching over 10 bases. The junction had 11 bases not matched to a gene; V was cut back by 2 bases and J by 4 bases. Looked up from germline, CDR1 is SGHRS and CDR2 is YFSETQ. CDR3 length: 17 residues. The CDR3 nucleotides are TGCGCCAGCAGCTTAGGGGACAGGGGTCATAGGGGCACTGAAGCTTTCTTT. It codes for CASSLGDRGHRGTEAFF. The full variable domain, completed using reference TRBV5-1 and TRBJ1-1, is KAGVTQTPRYLIKTRGQQVTLSCSPISGHRSVSWYQQTPGQGLQFLFEYFSETQRNKGNFPGRFSGRQFSNSRSEMNVSTLELGDSALYLCASSLGDRGHRGTEAFFGQGTRLTVV.

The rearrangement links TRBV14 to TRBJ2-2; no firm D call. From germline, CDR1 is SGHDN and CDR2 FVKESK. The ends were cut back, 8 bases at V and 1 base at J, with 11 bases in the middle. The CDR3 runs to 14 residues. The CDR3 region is CASSMLRNTGELFF. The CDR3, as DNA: TGTGCCAGCTCGATGTTGCGGAACACCGGGGAGCTGTTTTTT.

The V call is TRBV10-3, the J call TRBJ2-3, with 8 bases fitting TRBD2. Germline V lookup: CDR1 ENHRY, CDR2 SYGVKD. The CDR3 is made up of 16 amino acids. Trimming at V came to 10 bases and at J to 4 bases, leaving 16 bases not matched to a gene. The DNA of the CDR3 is TGTGCCACCGCCGCTCACCAAGCGGGAGCCTCAGATACGCAGTATTTT. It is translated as CATAAHQAGASDTQYF.

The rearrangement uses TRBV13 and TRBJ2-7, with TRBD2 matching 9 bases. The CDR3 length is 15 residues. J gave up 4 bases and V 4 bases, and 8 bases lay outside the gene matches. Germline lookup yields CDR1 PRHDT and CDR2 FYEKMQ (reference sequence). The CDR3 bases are TGTGCCAGCAGCTCTCTGGGTAGCGGGAGTTACGAGCAGTACTTC. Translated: CASSSLGSGSYEQYF.

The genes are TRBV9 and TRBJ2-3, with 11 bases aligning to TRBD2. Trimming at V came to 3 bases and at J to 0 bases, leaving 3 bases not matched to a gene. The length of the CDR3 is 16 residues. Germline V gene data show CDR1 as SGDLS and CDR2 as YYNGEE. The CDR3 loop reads CASSAGLAASTDTQYF. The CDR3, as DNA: TGTGCCAGCAGCGCGGGACTAGCGGCAAGCACAGATACGCAGTATTTT.

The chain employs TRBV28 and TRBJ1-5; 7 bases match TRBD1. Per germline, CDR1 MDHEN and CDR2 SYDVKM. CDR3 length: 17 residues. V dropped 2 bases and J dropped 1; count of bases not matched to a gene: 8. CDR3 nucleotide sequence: TGTGCCAGCAGTTTAGAGCTAGGGACAGTAAGCAATCAGCCCCAGCATTTT. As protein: CASSLELGTVSNQPQHF.

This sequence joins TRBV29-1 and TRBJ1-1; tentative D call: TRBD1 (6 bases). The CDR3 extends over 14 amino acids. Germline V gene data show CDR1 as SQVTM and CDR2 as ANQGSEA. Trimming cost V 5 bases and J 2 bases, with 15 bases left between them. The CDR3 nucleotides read TGCAGCGTTTACCCGGGACAACGCAACACTGAAGCTTTCTTT. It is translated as CSVYPGQRNTEAFF.